This T cell receptor beta chain was retrieved from a study of T cells in Graves' hyperthyroidism and ophthalmopathy (dated by TCRdb to the late 2010s). Context from the whole study: Peripheral blood samples were taken at the time of initial diagnosis, prior to any treatment. Following sampling, methimazole starting at 30 mg daily was given to hyperthyroidism patients, and high-dose intravenous methylprednisolone was given to ophthalmopathy patients. For training and testing, the 100 or so patients in the discovery cohort were randomly divided in a 7:3 ratio. In six Graves' hyperthyroidism patients, the study also compared T-cell repertoires from thyroid tissue with T-cell repertoires from blood. Prospective prediction of ophthalmopathy was tested in an independent validation cohort of approximately 19 hyperthyroidism patients and 15 to 17 patients who later progressed to ophthalmopathy. According to the paper, TCR Vbeta CDR3 sequencing was carried out on approximately 140 peripheral blood samples, which came from 40 to 45 ophthalmopathy, fewer than 80 hyperthyroidism and roughly 17 progressor patients. To identify distinguishing TCR V-J signatures, a discovery cohort of 100 or so patients was used, comprising 43 with Graves' ophthalmopathy and roughly 60 with stable Graves' hyperthyroidism. What the work shows at the level of the full study, not this receptor alone: Most expanded thyroid clonotypes (frequency above 0.001) were also detected in blood, a finding suggesting that blood repertoires may reflect thyroid immune responses. In validation, the model predicted progression to ophthalmopathy with around 71% sensitivity and 72% to 75% specificity, a median of approximately 6.7 months before onset. In cross-validation, a model built on a 13 V-J signature told ophthalmopathy apart from stable hyperthyroidism with 85% to 90% sensitivity and roughly 81% specificity, and in testing the same model reached 80%/75%. No statistical method was used to set the sample size in advance, and investigators knew the group allocation.

Hyperthyroidism patients were newly diagnosed, with disease duration under 2 months, and aged 18 to 65 years. Exclusion was applied to patients with uncontrolled infections, other autoimmune diseases, pregnancy or lactation. Diagnoses were established on the basis of clinical symptoms, serum thyroxine and TRAb, thyroid ultrasound, and orbital computed tomography. Blood from progressor patients was drawn when they were first diagnosed with hyperthyroidism, before any ophthalmopathy symptoms appeared. PBMCs were separated from roughly 10 ml of fresh peripheral blood using Ficoll-Paque density gradient centrifugation. Patients classed as progressors first received a Graves' hyperthyroidism diagnosis and then went on to develop ophthalmopathy during follow-up. Total RNA was extracted with Trizol reagent, and quality was checked on an Agilent 2100 Bioanalyzer. This clonotype was counted many times. Its antigen target is currently unknown. Within one base of it there is no much larger clone, and no base qualities were kept.

TCR beta CDR3 regions were amplified from RNA transcripts. The first round of RT-PCR for the TCR CDR3 was performed with the HTBI primer set and the Qiagen OneStep RT-PCR kit. Libraries were constructed in a second round of multiplex PCR, after which size selection and purification were performed. Sequencing of the libraries was done on an Illumina HiSeq2000 using paired-end 100 bp reads. On the study's bioinformatics: Raw data were processed with SOAPnuke, discarding reads with adapters, uncalled bases, mean Phred below 15, or no exact constant-primer or identifier match. High-quality paired reads were merged with COPE v1.2.5, and unique nucleotide sequences were defined as clonotypes. MiTCR v1.1 was used to align clonotypes to the IMGT TRBV, TRBD and TRBJ reference segments. The analysis was restricted to V-J combinations with a frequency above 0.0001, which together covered 99% to 99.2% of the repertoires. The TCS score was defined as F50 (clonal expansion) divided by E x V (chaos), with BLOSUM62-based TCRdist calculated between CDR3 peptides within each V-J. Welch's t-statistics and random forest reduced 514 V-J features to some 14, which were used in a naive Bayes classifier (R e1071). TCRdb trimmed public reads at Q25 via fastp, called clones via MiXCR and kept in-frame beta chains. A single entry per CDR3 protein holds the most common genes and DNA from its merged rows. TCRdb's processing, not the study's, gives the V and J calls here. The sample table shows 300,000 to 450,000 distinct CDR3 sequences, and roughly 15% are seen once. The ten largest clones add up to more than 30% of the sample.

The germline V end is reduced by 7 bases and the J end by 0 bases; junction bases left unmatched: 13. CDR1 and CDR2 are drawn from the germline V gene: MNHNS, SASEGT. From cysteine to phenylalanine, the CDR3 is 18 amino acids long. Of all the DNA, just the CDR3 is kept, 54 bases in frame from base 1. This receptor was taken from a woman in her thirties with Graves' hyperthyroidism that later progressed to Graves' ophthalmopathy. The specimen sequenced was blood. The chain couples TRBV6-1 to TRBJ2-1, and TRBD2 matches 9 of the central bases. The CDR3 region has the sequence CASNKRAGSGSSYNEQFF. The sequence in DNA is TGTGCCAGCAATAAAAGAGCGGGTAGCGGGAGCTCCTACAATGAGCAGTTCTTC.